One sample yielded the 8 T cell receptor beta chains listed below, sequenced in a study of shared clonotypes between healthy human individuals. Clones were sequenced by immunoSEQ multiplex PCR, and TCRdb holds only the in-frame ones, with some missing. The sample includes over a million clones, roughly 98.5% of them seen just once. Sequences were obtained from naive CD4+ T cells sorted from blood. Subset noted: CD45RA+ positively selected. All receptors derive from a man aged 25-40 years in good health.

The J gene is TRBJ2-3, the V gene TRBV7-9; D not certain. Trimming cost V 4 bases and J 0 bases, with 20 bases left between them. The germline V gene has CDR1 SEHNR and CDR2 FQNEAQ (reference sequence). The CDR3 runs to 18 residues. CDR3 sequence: CASSSVTVVTPSTDTQYF. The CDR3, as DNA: TGTGCCAGCAGCTCAGTAACGGTTGTAACCCCTAGCACAGATACGCAGTATTTT.

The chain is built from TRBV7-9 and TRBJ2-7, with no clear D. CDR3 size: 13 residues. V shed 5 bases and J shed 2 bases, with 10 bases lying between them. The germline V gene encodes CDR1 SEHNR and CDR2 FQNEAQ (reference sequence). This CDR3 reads CASSADGAYEQYF. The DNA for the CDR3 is TGTGCCAGCAGCGCGGACGGAGCCTACGAGCAGTACTTC.

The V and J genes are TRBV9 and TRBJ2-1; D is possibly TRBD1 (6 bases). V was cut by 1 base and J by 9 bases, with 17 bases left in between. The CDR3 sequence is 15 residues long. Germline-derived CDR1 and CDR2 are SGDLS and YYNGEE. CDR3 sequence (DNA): TGTGCCAGCAGCGTACTGGGCAGGGGATACGGTGAGCAGTTCTTC. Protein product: CASSVLGRGYGEQFF.

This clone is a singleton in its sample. The CDR3 DNA is TGTGCCAGCAGTGAAGCCCGAGGGACAGGGGGCACTGAAGCTTTCTTT. It encodes CASSEARGTGGTEAFF. V gene TRBV6-1 combines with J gene TRBJ1-1; 11 bases align to TRBD1. Per the germline V gene, CDR1 is MNHNS and CDR2 is SASEGT. V shed 0 bases, J shed 4 bases, and the junction held 4 bases outside the gene matches. The CDR3 runs to 16 residues.

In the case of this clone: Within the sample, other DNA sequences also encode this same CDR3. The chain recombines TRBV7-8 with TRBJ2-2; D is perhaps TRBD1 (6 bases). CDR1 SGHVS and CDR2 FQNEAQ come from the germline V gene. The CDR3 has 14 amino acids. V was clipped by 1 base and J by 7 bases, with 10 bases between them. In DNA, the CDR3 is TGTGCCAGCAGCTTAGGTCAGGGGAGCGGGGAGCTGTTTTTT. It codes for CASSLGQGSGELFF.

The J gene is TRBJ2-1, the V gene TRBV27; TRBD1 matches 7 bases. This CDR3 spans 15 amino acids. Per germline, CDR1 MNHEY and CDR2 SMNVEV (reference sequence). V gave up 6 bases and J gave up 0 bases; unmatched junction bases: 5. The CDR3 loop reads CASRTGAASYNEQFF. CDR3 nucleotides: TGTGCCAGCAGAACAGGGGCCGCCTCCTACAATGAGCAGTTCTTC.

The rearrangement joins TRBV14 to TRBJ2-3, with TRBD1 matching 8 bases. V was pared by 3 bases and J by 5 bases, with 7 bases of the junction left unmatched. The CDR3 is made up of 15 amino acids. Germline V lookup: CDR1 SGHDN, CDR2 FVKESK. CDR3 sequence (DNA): TGTGCCAGCAGCCATCGACAGGGGCAAGGAGATACGCAGTATTTT. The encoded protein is CASSHRQGQGDTQYF.

In nucleotides, the CDR3 is TGTGCCAGCTCAACCGGGACAGGTAGCAATCAGCCCCAGCATTTT. It encodes CASSTGTGSNQPQHF. The chain uses TRBV18 and TRBJ1-5; 8 nucleotides agree with TRBD1. This CDR3 contains 15 residues. The germline V gene encodes CDR1 KGHSH and CDR2 LQKENI. Trimming cost V 5 bases and J 0 bases; bases outside gene matches: 3.